A selection of T cell receptor beta chains follows, all from one sample in a study of cytomegalovirus exposure and HLA in healthy donors. TCRdb's table, derived via immunoSEQ multiplex PCR, lists solely in-frame clones and lacks some. The sample contains some 170,000 clones, 70% to 75% of which appear only once. Material for sequencing was PBMCs. These receptors all come from a male donor in good health and CMV-seronegative. The CDR3 runs from the conserved cysteine through the conserved F or W. The D gene is left open where the match is weak. Size is omitted from some rows. Given values are once, few, many or a class for expanded clones.

TRBJ2-1	TRBV4-3	.	.	CASSPEGRDEQFF	TGCGCCAGCAGCCCGGAGGGCCGAGATGAGCAGTTCTTC
TRBJ2-7	TRBV30	.	TRBD2	CALSGRISYEQYF	TGTGCCTTGAGCGGGAGGATCTCCTACGAGCAGTACTTC
TRBJ2-7	TRBV4-1	few	TRBD1	CASSRGQGNTYEQYF	TGCGCCAGCAGCCGGGGACAGGGGAATACCTACGAGCAGTACTTC
TRBJ1-2	TRBV29-1	.	.	CSVEGGPTGYGYTF	TGCAGCGTTGAAGGCGGCCCTACGGGGTATGGCTACACCTTC
TRBJ1-4	TRBV29-1	.	TRBD1	CSAGTGGYYEKLFF	TGCAGCGCTGGGACAGGGGGCTACTATGAAAAACTGTTTTTT
TRBJ2-7	TRBV13	.	.	CASSLAGEQYF	TGTGCCAGCAGCTTAGCGGGGGAGCAGTACTTC
TRBJ1-5	TRBV2	.	.	CASSLAGNQPQHF	TGTGCCAGCAGTTTAGCCGGCAATCAGCCCCAGCATTTT
TRBJ2-1	TRBV7-9	.	.	CASSLDRAGYNEQFF	TGTGCCAGCAGCTTAGACAGGGCCGGCTACAATGAGCAGTTCTTC
TRBJ1-5	TRBV15	.	.	CATSRDRRGQPQHF	TGTGCCACCAGCAGAGATAGGCGGGGTCAGCCCCAGCATTTT
TRBJ2-3	TRBV7-8	.	.	CASSPPFRTQNTDTQYF	TGTGCCAGCAGCCCACCTTTTCGGACACAAAACACAGATACGCAGTATTTT
TRBJ2-3	TRBV27	.	TRBD2	CASSVGTSGSTDTQYF	TGTGCCAGCAGTGTCGGGACTAGCGGCTCCACAGATACGCAGTATTTT
TRBJ2-2	TRBV5-5	.	TRBD2	CASSASSGRATGELFF	TGTGCCAGCAGCGCATCTAGCGGGAGGGCCACCGGGGAGCTGTTTTTT
TRBJ1-5	TRBV28	.	.	CASSPVGSGQPQHF	TGTGCCAGCAGTCCCGTGGGCTCCGGTCAGCCCCAGCATTTT
TRBJ1-1	TRBV5-1	.	.	CASSLEGPGVRDEAFF	TGCGCCAGCAGCTTGGAAGGGCCCGGGGTTAGAGATGAAGCTTTCTTT
TRBJ1-5	TRBV5-5	.	.	CASSPNTGLHQPQHF	TGTGCCAGCAGCCCAAACACAGGGTTGCATCAGCCCCAGCATTTT
TRBJ1-2	TRBV19	once	.	CASFSGLYGYTF	TGTGCCAGTTTCTCGGGACTCTATGGCTACACCTTC
TRBJ1-1	TRBV5-6	.	.	CASSFEGGRTRYAEAFF	TGTGCCAGCAGCTTTGAGGGGGGGCGGACAAGGTACGCTGAAGCTTTCTTT
TRBJ2-1	TRBV7-3	.	.	CASSLTRVSRNEQFF	TGTGCCAGCAGCTTGACACGCGTCTCCCGCAATGAGCAGTTCTTC
TRBJ1-5	TRBV15	few	.	CATSRDRGYNQPQHF	TGTGCCACCAGCAGAGATCGGGGATACAATCAGCCCCAGCATTTT
TRBJ2-1	TRBV6-5	few	TRBD2	CASSYSRTSVEQFF	TGTGCCAGCAGTTACTCGAGGACTAGTGTCGAGCAGTTCTTC
TRBJ1-6	TRBV10-3	once	.	CAISDPPDNSPLHF	TGTGCCATCAGTGACCCCCCGGATAATTCACCCCTCCACTTT
TRBJ2-1	TRBV6-6	.	TRBD2	CASTSLAGPESEQFF	TGTGCCAGCACCTCACTAGCGGGCCCAGAGAGTGAGCAGTTCTTC
TRBJ1-1	TRBV10-3	.	TRBD1	CAISDTGGHTEAFF	TGTGCCATCAGTGATACAGGGGGACACACTGAAGCTTTCTTT
TRBJ2-3	TRBV28	.	.	CASRASTDTQYF	TGTGCCAGCAGGGCTAGCACAGATACGCAGTATTTT
TRBJ2-1	TRBV6-5	.	.	CASSRGSNAYNEQFF	TGTGCCAGCAGTCGAGGTTCGAACGCTTACAATGAGCAGTTCTTC
TRBJ2-7	TRBV5-1	.	TRBD2	CASSLASGSLSYEQYF	TGCGCCAGCAGCTTGGCCAGCGGGAGCCTATCCTACGAGCAGTACTTC
TRBJ2-1	TRBV5-6	.	.	CASSLQGIPYNEQFF	TGTGCCAGCAGCTTGCAGGGGATCCCCTACAATGAGCAGTTCTTC
TRBJ1-5	TRBV6-5	.	.	CASSYRTNQPQHF	TGTGCCAGCAGTTACCGAACAAATCAGCCCCAGCATTTT
TRBJ2-3	TRBV6-1	.	.	CASSDFSRESTDTQYF	TGTGCCAGCAGTGATTTCTCCCGGGAGAGCACAGATACGCAGTATTTT
TRBJ1-2	TRBV9	.	TRBD1	CASSGDRGLGGYTF	TGTGCCAGCAGCGGAGACAGGGGGCTTGGAGGCTACACCTTC
TRBJ2-1	TRBV30	.	.	CAWSYISNEQFF	TGTGCCTGGAGTTACATTTCCAATGAGCAGTTCTTC
TRBJ1-5	TRBV19	.	.	CASSIPVGQPQHF	TGTGCCAGTAGTATCCCGGTTGGTCAGCCCCAGCATTTT
TRBJ2-7	TRBV15	.	TRBD1	CATSRDGTGVLGEQYF	TGTGCCACCAGCAGAGATGGGACAGGCGTCCTTGGGGAGCAGTACTTC
TRBJ1-6	TRBV2	once	TRBD1	CASSIRFGGGGGPLHF	TGTGCCAGCAGTATAAGATTTGGAGGGGGCGGAGGGCCCCTCCACTTT
TRBJ2-3	TRBV6-5	.	.	CASSFLRGAGTDTQYF	TGTGCCAGCAGTTTTCTTCGGGGGGCGGGGACAGATACGCAGTATTTT